This T cell receptor (beta chain) is from a study of T-cell reconstitution after alpha-beta-depleted transplantation in children. Germline values: CDR1 MNHEY, CDR2 SMNVEV (reference sequence). This CDR3 has 15 amino acids. V gave up 6 bases and J gave up 7 bases; unmatched junction bases: 6. This clonotype was seen many times. TCRbeta library construction was performed incorporating unique molecular identifiers. One entry per CDR3 protein, called by TCRdb with MiXCR from the PCR reads. Of more than 550,000 distinct CDR3 sequences in the sample, roughly a tenth are singletons; the top ten hold less than 5%.

The sequence was collected from a human donor who donated a stem cell graft to a child with acute myeloid leukemia. This material consisted of PBMCs from the stem cell graft donor, taken from the stem cell graft. The chain recombines TRBV27 with TRBJ2-1; 13 bases fit TRBD2. The CDR3 region is CASRTRTSGSNEQFF. CDR3 bases: TGTGCCAGCAGAACTCGGACTAGCGGGAGTAATGAGCAGTTCTTC.